This T cell receptor (beta chain) was retrieved from a study of shared clonotypes between healthy human individuals. Study-wide context: Each donor's CD8 memory used one plate, CD8 naive two, each CD4 subset three.

CD8 cells classed as naive were CD45RO-negative and positively selected for CCR7, excluding terminally differentiated effector memory CD45RA+ cells. J lost 4 bases, V lost 3 bases, and 7 bases had no gene match. The germline V gene has CDR1 MGHRA and CDR2 YSYEKL. The CDR3 contains 15 residues. Study-wide points: Among a few donors, roughly 5% of naive CD4 clonotypes were found in common.

As to this clone: Its cognate antigen is unknown.

Investigators spread the genomic DNA of each subset evenly over several immunoSEQ plates. The repertoire was sequenced with immunoSEQ multiplex PCR; TCRdb's copy has only in-frame clones and lacks some. The data contain roughly 590,000 clones, roughly 96% of them singletons. Sequencing was performed on naive CD8+ T cells sorted from blood. The chain joins TRBV4-1 to TRBJ2-3, with 7 bases fitting TRBD2. The clonotype was recovered from a woman between 25 and 40 years old in good health. The CDR3 sequence: CASSHRAGAADTQYF. The CDR3, as DNA: TGCGCCAGCAGCCACCGGGCGGGAGCCGCAGATACGCAGTATTTT.